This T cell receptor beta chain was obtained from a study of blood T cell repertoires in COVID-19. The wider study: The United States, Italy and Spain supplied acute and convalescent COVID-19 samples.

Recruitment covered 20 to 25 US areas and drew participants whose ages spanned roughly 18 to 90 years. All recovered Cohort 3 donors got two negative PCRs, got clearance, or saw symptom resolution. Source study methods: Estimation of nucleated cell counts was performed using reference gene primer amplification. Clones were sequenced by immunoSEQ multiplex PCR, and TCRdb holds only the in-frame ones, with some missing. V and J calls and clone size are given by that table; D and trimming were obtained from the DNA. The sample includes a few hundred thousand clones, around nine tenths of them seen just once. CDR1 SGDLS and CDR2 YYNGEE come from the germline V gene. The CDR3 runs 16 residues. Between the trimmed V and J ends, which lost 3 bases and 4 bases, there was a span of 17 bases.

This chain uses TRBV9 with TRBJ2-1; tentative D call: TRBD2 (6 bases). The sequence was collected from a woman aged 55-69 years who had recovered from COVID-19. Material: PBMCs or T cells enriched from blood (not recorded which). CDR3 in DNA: TGTGCCAGCAGCGCCCGCGTAGCGGCCCTATACAATGAGCAGTTCTTC. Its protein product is CASSARVAALYNEQFF.